This TCR beta chain was captured in a study of T cell responses to AZD1222 COVID-19 vaccine. Findings and caveats of the study: Recipients of AZD1222 seropositive at baseline numbered only 5 to 7.

Data came from immunoSEQ multiplex PCR; TCRdb stores just in-frame clones and leaves some out. The repertoire has more than 50,000 clones, 70% to 90% of them found once; the top ten carry 3% to 4.5%. The CDR3 runs 13 residues. V shed 9 bases and J shed 0 bases, with 5 bases lying between them. In germline, CDR1 is KGHDR, CDR2 SFDVKD. This clone appeared a few times. Antigen unknown. The source of this sequence is an adult in good health. Sequences were derived from peripheral blood, sampled on day 0 of AZD1222 vaccination. The J gene is TRBJ1-6, the V gene TRBV24-1; D gene unclear. As DNA, the CDR3 is TGTGCCACCTCGGGCTCCTATAATTCACCCCTCCACTTT. Protein sequence: CATSGSYNSPLHF.